A few counts support the clone carrying this T cell receptor beta chain. Its antigen is undetermined. TCRalpha and TCRbeta libraries used 5'RACE with constant-segment primers and UMIs. TCRdb reanalysed the 5' RACE reads using MiXCR and keeps one entry per CDR3 protein. The sample holds about 560,000 distinct CDR3 sequences, roughly 20% seen once. The data were obtained in a study of T-cell memory formation after mild COVID-19. General study results and limits: Clones that contracted from day 15 to 85 were balanced CD4/CD8, while later expanders leaned CD4+. Pre-infection memory contained some responding clones, which suggested that cross-reactive memory had joined.

Germline CDR1 SEHNR, CDR2 FQNEAQ (reference sequence). V was pared by 5 bases and J by 0 bases, with 11 bases between. The CDR3 length is 14 residues. The sample comprised PBMCs or a T cell subset sorted from them (not recorded which). The chain carries TRBV7-9 and TRBJ2-7; D is unresolved. This sequence was found in an adult woman who had mild COVID-19 (a few samples of this study predate the infection). Cell type and time point are not known. CDR3 DNA sequence: TGTGCCAGCAGCCAGACTTTTAACTCCTACGAGCAGTACTTC. Protein product: CASSQTFNSYEQYF.